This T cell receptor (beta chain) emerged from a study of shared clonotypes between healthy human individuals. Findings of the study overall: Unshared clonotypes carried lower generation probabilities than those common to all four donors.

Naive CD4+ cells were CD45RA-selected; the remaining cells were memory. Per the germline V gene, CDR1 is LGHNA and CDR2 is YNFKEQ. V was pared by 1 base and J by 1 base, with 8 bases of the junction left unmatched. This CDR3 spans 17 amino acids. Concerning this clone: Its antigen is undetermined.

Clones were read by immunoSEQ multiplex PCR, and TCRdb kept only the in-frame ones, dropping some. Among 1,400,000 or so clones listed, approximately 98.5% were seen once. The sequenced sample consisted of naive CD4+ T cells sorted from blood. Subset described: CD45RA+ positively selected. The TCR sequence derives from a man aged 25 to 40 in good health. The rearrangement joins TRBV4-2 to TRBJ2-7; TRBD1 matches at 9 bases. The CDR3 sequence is CASSQVSGTGSSYEQYF. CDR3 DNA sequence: TGTGCCAGCAGCCAAGTTTCGGGGACAGGGAGTTCCTACGAGCAGTACTTC.